A selection of T cell receptor beta chains follows, all from one sample in a study of CD8+ T cells in alopecia areata. Profiled with immunoSEQ multiplex PCR; TCRdb holds only in-frame clones, not every one. Of 220,000 or so clones listed, approximately 52% were seen once; the top ten hold 0.4% to 0.55%. This specimen was CD4+ T cells sorted from blood, taken at week 0. These receptors were collected from a human donor with alopecia areata. The CDR3 runs from the conserved cysteine through the conserved F or W. The D gene is left open where the match is weak. Clone sizes are given selectively: once, few, many, or a class where the clone is expanded.

CDR3nt: TGTGCCAGCAGTTTAGGGGTAGCAACGTACAATGAGCAGTTCTTC
CDR3aa: CASSLGVATYNEQFF
abundance: NA
d_gene: NA
j_gene: TRBJ2-1
v_gene: TRBV27
len: 15

CDR3nt: TGTGCCAGCAGGGGGGACAGGGAGGGAGGCTACACCTTC
CDR3aa: CASRGDREGGYTF
abundance: NA
d_gene: TRBD1
j_gene: TRBJ1-2
v_gene: TRBV28
len: 13

CDR3nt: TGTGCCAGCAGTGAACTGGGCAACTATGGCTACACCTTC
CDR3aa: CASSELGNYGYTF
abundance: few
d_gene: NA
j_gene: TRBJ1-2
v_gene: TRBV6-1
len: 13

CDR3nt: TGCGCCAGCAGCTTGGTAGACAGGAGGGATGGCTACACCTTC
CDR3aa: CASSLVDRRDGYTF
abundance: NA
d_gene: NA
j_gene: TRBJ1-2
v_gene: TRBV5-1
len: 14

CDR3nt: TGCAGCGCGGAGAAGGGGACAGGGAATGAAAAACTGTTTTTT
CDR3aa: CSAEKGTGNEKLFF
abundance: NA
d_gene: TRBD1
j_gene: TRBJ1-4
v_gene: TRBV29-1
len: 14

CDR3nt: TGCAGCGTTGCTTACAATGAGCAGTTCTTC
CDR3aa: CSVAYNEQFF
abundance: NA
d_gene: NA
j_gene: TRBJ2-1
v_gene: TRBV29-1
len: 10

CDR3nt: TGTGCCAGCAGCCGGATATATCGGGGATCCCTCCAAGAGACCCAGTACTTC
CDR3aa: CASSRIYRGSLQETQYF
abundance: NA
d_gene: NA
j_gene: TRBJ2-5
v_gene: TRBV7-9
len: 17

CDR3nt: TGCGCCAGCAGCCGGGACAGGGGTGTGTTCGATGAGCAGTTCTTC
CDR3aa: CASSRDRGVFDEQFF
abundance: NA
d_gene: TRBD1
j_gene: TRBJ2-1
v_gene: TRBV5-1
len: 15

CDR3nt: TGTGCCAGCAGCTTATATGGGACAGCCTCACTCTACGAGCAGTACTTC
CDR3aa: CASSLYGTASLYEQYF
abundance: NA
d_gene: TRBD1
j_gene: TRBJ2-7
v_gene: TRBV7-3
len: 16

CDR3nt: TGTGCCAGCAGTTACGGAATAGCGGGAGGCTACGAGCAGTACTTC
CDR3aa: CASSYGIAGGYEQYF
abundance: few
d_gene: TRBD2
j_gene: TRBJ2-7
v_gene: TRBV6-5
len: 15

CDR3nt: TGTGCCACCAGCAGAGTCCCACAGGGTTTCTCCGGGGAGCTGTTTTTT
CDR3aa: CATSRVPQGFSGELFF
abundance: NA
d_gene: NA
j_gene: TRBJ2-2
v_gene: TRBV15
len: 16

CDR3nt: TGCGCCAGCAGCCAAGGAATTGGCCCTAGTTCCTACAATGAGCAGTTCTTC
CDR3aa: CASSQGIGPSSYNEQFF
abundance: NA
d_gene: NA
j_gene: TRBJ2-1
v_gene: TRBV4-1
len: 17

CDR3nt: TGCGCCAGCAGCTTGGTGGTGGAAGGTGAAGCTTTCTTT
CDR3aa: CASSLVVEGEAFF
abundance: few
d_gene: NA
j_gene: TRBJ1-1
v_gene: TRBV5-1
len: 13

CDR3nt: TGTGCCAGCAGCTTAGTTGGTAGGGATGGCTACACCTTC
CDR3aa: CASSLVGRDGYTF
abundance: NA
d_gene: NA
j_gene: TRBJ1-2
v_gene: TRBV7-9
len: 13

CDR3nt: TGTGCGATTTGGGGGGGACAAATGAACTACGAGCAGTACTTC
CDR3aa: CAIWGGQMNYEQYF
abundance: NA
d_gene: NA
j_gene: TRBJ2-7
v_gene: TRBV10-3
len: 14

CDR3nt: TGTGCCAGTAGTTACGGGACAGGGGGCAGTCAGCCCCAGCATTTT
CDR3aa: CASSYGTGGSQPQHF
abundance: many
d_gene: TRBD1
j_gene: TRBJ1-5
v_gene: TRBV19
len: 15

CDR3nt: TGCAGCGTTGAAGATAGGGGGCGCCCGGGACAGGGGACGAGTAACTATGGCTACACCTTC
CDR3aa: CSVEDRGRPGQGTSNYGYTF
abundance: NA
d_gene: TRBD1
j_gene: TRBJ1-2
v_gene: TRBV29-1
len: 20

CDR3nt: TGTGCCAGCAGTTCCATCGGGACAGGGCGGGACAATGAGCAGTTCTTC
CDR3aa: CASSSIGTGRDNEQFF
abundance: NA
d_gene: TRBD1
j_gene: TRBJ2-1
v_gene: TRBV6-5
len: 16

CDR3nt: TGCGCCAGCAGCCACATTGGACAGGGAGGAAACGAGCAGTACTTC
CDR3aa: CASSHIGQGGNEQYF
abundance: NA
d_gene: TRBD1
j_gene: TRBJ2-7
v_gene: TRBV4-1
len: 15

CDR3nt: TGTGCCAGCAGCATGGGTACGGGGGGTCAAGAGACCCAGTACTTC
CDR3aa: CASSMGTGGQETQYF
abundance: NA
d_gene: TRBD2
j_gene: TRBJ2-5
v_gene: TRBV11-2
len: 15

CDR3nt: TGTGCCAGCAGCTTAGGCCTTCTCGGGAGGCTGTTCTTC
CDR3aa: CASSLGLLGRLFF
abundance: NA
d_gene: TRBD2
j_gene: TRBJ2-1
v_gene: TRBV13
len: 13

CDR3nt: TGCGCCAGCAGCACCAAGGGACTAGCGGGGATAAAAGAGACCCAGTACTTC
CDR3aa: CASSTKGLAGIKETQYF
abundance: few
d_gene: TRBD2
j_gene: TRBJ2-5
v_gene: TRBV5-1
len: 17

CDR3nt: TGTGCCAGCAGCTTAATGGGGCAGGGAGACACTGAAGCTTTCTTT
CDR3aa: CASSLMGQGDTEAFF
abundance: few
d_gene: NA
j_gene: TRBJ1-1
v_gene: TRBV7-9
len: 15

CDR3nt: TGTGCCAGCAGCACCCTCAACAGGGGGAAAAACATTCAGTACTTC
CDR3aa: CASSTLNRGKNIQYF
abundance: few
d_gene: TRBD1
j_gene: TRBJ2-4
v_gene: TRBV7-9
len: 15

CDR3nt: TGTGCCAGCAGTTACTCGAAGGGACATGGCTACACCTTC
CDR3aa: CASSYSKGHGYTF
abundance: NA
d_gene: NA
j_gene: TRBJ1-2
v_gene: TRBV6-5
len: 13

CDR3nt: TGTGCCAGCAGCTTAACGACAGCCCAAGAGACCCAGTACTTC
CDR3aa: CASSLTTAQETQYF
abundance: NA
d_gene: NA
j_gene: TRBJ2-5
v_gene: TRBV7-9
len: 14

CDR3nt: TGTGCCAGCTCACCGGGGGCAGGGGTCACTGAAGCTTTCTTT
CDR3aa: CASSPGAGVTEAFF
abundance: NA
d_gene: NA
j_gene: TRBJ1-1
v_gene: TRBV18
len: 14

CDR3nt: TGTGCCGGAAGGACAGCTCAAGAGACCCAGTACTTC
CDR3aa: CAGRTAQETQYF
abundance: NA
d_gene: NA
j_gene: TRBJ2-5
v_gene: TRBV30
len: 12

CDR3nt: TGTGCCAGCAGCGATAACCAGGCTATGAACACTGAAGCTTTCTTT
CDR3aa: CASSDNQAMNTEAFF
abundance: NA
d_gene: NA
j_gene: TRBJ1-1
v_gene: TRBV7-9
len: 15

CDR3nt: TGCAGCGTTGGACTAGCGTTGCACAACACAGATACGCAGTATTTT
CDR3aa: CSVGLALHNTDTQYF
abundance: once
d_gene: TRBD2
j_gene: TRBJ2-3
v_gene: TRBV29-1
len: 15

CDR3nt: TGCAGCGTTGCCGTCAGTAACTATGGCTACACCTTC
CDR3aa: CSVAVSNYGYTF
abundance: few
d_gene: NA
j_gene: TRBJ1-2
v_gene: TRBV29-1
len: 12

CDR3nt: TGTGCCAGCAGCTTGCGGGCCCTCAGCTCCTACAATGAGCAGTTCTTC
CDR3aa: CASSLRALSSYNEQFF
abundance: NA
d_gene: NA
j_gene: TRBJ2-1
v_gene: TRBV5-4
len: 16

CDR3nt: TGTGCCAGCAGTTCTGCCCCACGGGGCGCCGGGGGGAACACCATATATTTT
CDR3aa: CASSSAPRGAGGNTIYF
abundance: few
d_gene: NA
j_gene: TRBJ1-3
v_gene: TRBV11-2
len: 17

CDR3nt: TGTGCCTGGAGTGTACTGGGGGGACAGGGTTCGTTC
CDR3aa: CAWSVLGGQGSF
abundance: NA
d_gene: TRBD1
j_gene: TRBJ2-7
v_gene: TRBV30
len: 12

CDR3nt: TGTGCCAGCAGCCCCCGGGACAGACCGAACACTGAAGCTTTCTTT
CDR3aa: CASSPRDRPNTEAFF
abundance: few
d_gene: TRBD1
j_gene: TRBJ1-1
v_gene: TRBV5-4
len: 15

CDR3nt: TGTGCCAGCAGGGGGGATACGCAGTATTTT
CDR3aa: CASRGDTQYF
abundance: NA
d_gene: NA
j_gene: TRBJ2-3
v_gene: TRBV25-1
len: 10

CDR3nt: TGCGCCAGCAGCTTGGCCCTGTCTAACTATGGCTACACCTTC
CDR3aa: CASSLALSNYGYTF
abundance: few
d_gene: NA
j_gene: TRBJ1-2
v_gene: TRBV5-1
len: 14

CDR3nt: TGTGCCAGCAGTGAATCGACAGGGGGCAGGGAGACCCAGTACTTC
CDR3aa: CASSESTGGRETQYF
abundance: few
d_gene: TRBD1
j_gene: TRBJ2-5
v_gene: TRBV25-1
len: 15

CDR3nt: TGTGCCAGCAGCGTAGAAGGCGGGAGGACCTACGAGCAGTACTTC
CDR3aa: CASSVEGGRTYEQYF
abundance: few
d_gene: TRBD2
j_gene: TRBJ2-7
v_gene: TRBV9
len: 15

CDR3nt: TGTGCCAGTAGTCGGGGAAGGGAAACGGAGACCCAGTACTTC
CDR3aa: CASSRGRETETQYF
abundance: NA
d_gene: NA
j_gene: TRBJ2-5
v_gene: TRBV19
len: 14

CDR3nt: TGTGCCAGCAGCCCGGGGGCCCCCTACAATGAGCAGTTCTTC
CDR3aa: CASSPGAPYNEQFF
abundance: NA
d_gene: NA
j_gene: TRBJ2-1
v_gene: TRBV5-4
len: 14

CDR3nt: TGTGCCAGCAGCTTAGACACCCTTAACTCCTACAATGAGCAGTTCTTC
CDR3aa: CASSLDTLNSYNEQFF
abundance: NA
d_gene: NA
j_gene: TRBJ2-1
v_gene: TRBV11-3
len: 16

CDR3nt: TGCGCCAGCAGCTTCCAGGGAGGGCCTGAAGCTTTCTTT
CDR3aa: CASSFQGGPEAFF
abundance: once
d_gene: NA
j_gene: TRBJ1-1
v_gene: TRBV5-1
len: 13

CDR3nt: TGTGCCAGTAGTATAAGAGGGGGGGCGCAGGAGACCCAGTACTTC
CDR3aa: CASSIRGGAQETQYF
abundance: NA
d_gene: NA
j_gene: TRBJ2-5
v_gene: TRBV19
len: 15

CDR3nt: TGTGCCAGCAGGACCACAGGGGGAATCTATGGCTACACCTTC
CDR3aa: CASRTTGGIYGYTF
abundance: NA
d_gene: TRBD1
j_gene: TRBJ1-2
v_gene: TRBV2
len: 14

CDR3nt: TGTGCCTGGGCGACAGGGGCGGACTATGGCTACACCTTC
CDR3aa: CAWATGADYGYTF
abundance: NA
d_gene: TRBD1
j_gene: TRBJ1-2
v_gene: TRBV30
len: 13

CDR3nt: TGTGCCAGCAGCTTCCGGGACGCCAATTCACCCCTCCACTTT
CDR3aa: CASSFRDANSPLHF
abundance: NA
d_gene: NA
j_gene: TRBJ1-6
v_gene: TRBV5-5
len: 14

CDR3nt: TGTGCCAGTAGTCGACAAACCACAGATACGCAGTATTTT
CDR3aa: CASSRQTTDTQYF
abundance: few
d_gene: NA
j_gene: TRBJ2-3
v_gene: TRBV19
len: 13

CDR3nt: TGTGCCAGCATCCCTCGGAGGGGATGGGCCGAGTCTGGAAACACCATATATTTT
CDR3aa: CASIPRRGWAESGNTIYF
abundance: few
d_gene: NA
j_gene: TRBJ1-3
v_gene: TRBV21-1
len: 18

CDR3nt: TGTGCCACCAGCAGGATTACCGGGACGGAATATGGCTACACCTTC
CDR3aa: CATSRITGTEYGYTF
abundance: NA
d_gene: NA
j_gene: TRBJ1-2
v_gene: TRBV15
len: 15

CDR3nt: TGCACCAGCAGCCAAGGACAGGGGGCCTACGAGCAGTACTTC
CDR3aa: CTSSQGQGAYEQYF
abundance: NA
d_gene: NA
j_gene: TRBJ2-7
v_gene: TRBV1
len: 14

CDR3nt: TGTGCCAGCGGTCAGGGGGGCGGAGGTCAGCCCCAGCATTTT
CDR3aa: CASGQGGGGQPQHF
abundance: NA
d_gene: TRBD1
j_gene: TRBJ1-5
v_gene: TRBV5-4
len: 14

CDR3nt: TGTGCCTGGTCTCGTGGGGGACAGGGGGACGAAAAACTGTTTTTT
CDR3aa: CAWSRGGQGDEKLFF
abundance: NA
d_gene: TRBD1
j_gene: TRBJ1-4
v_gene: TRBV30
len: 15

CDR3nt: TGTGCCAGCAGTTCACTCGCATACTCCTACAATGAGCAGTTCTTC
CDR3aa: CASSSLAYSYNEQFF
abundance: NA
d_gene: NA
j_gene: TRBJ2-1
v_gene: TRBV5-6
len: 15

CDR3nt: TGTGCCAGCAGCTTGTCTCAGCTAATCTACCCGAACACTGAAGCTTTCTTT
CDR3aa: CASSLSQLIYPNTEAFF
abundance: NA
d_gene: NA
j_gene: TRBJ1-1
v_gene: TRBV13
len: 17

CDR3nt: TGTGCCAGCAGCGTAGAGTGGCCATGGAATGAGCAGTTCTTC
CDR3aa: CASSVEWPWNEQFF
abundance: NA
d_gene: NA
j_gene: TRBJ2-1
v_gene: TRBV9
len: 14

CDR3nt: TGCGCCAGCGCCCTCAGAGAGACCGGGGAGCTGTTTTTT
CDR3aa: CASALRETGELFF
abundance: NA
d_gene: NA
j_gene: TRBJ2-2
v_gene: TRBV5-1
len: 13

CDR3nt: TGCGCCAGCAGCTTCCAGACCCAACAAGAGACCCAGTACTTC
CDR3aa: CASSFQTQQETQYF
abundance: few
d_gene: NA
j_gene: TRBJ2-5
v_gene: TRBV5-1
len: 14

CDR3nt: TGTGCCTGGAGTTACACAGGTGAAGCTTTCTTT
CDR3aa: CAWSYTGEAFF
abundance: NA
d_gene: NA
j_gene: TRBJ1-1
v_gene: TRBV30
len: 11